This TCR beta chain was found in a study of control samples from healthy donors and cancer patients. Only in-frame clones appear in the TCRdb table, and some are missing; sequencing was by immunoSEQ multiplex PCR. The table has approximately 150,000 clones, 75% to 95% seen once. Sequences were obtained from blood. The source is a man aged 25-45 years in good health.

CDR3 amino acids: CASSYLDDVNTEAFF. The CDR3 coding sequence is TGTGCCAGCAGTTACTTGGACGACGTAAACACTGAAGCTTTCTTT. V is TRBV6-6 and J is TRBJ1-1; the D is unclear. Trimming pared 1 base from V and 2 bases from J, leaving 11 bases between. The V gene's germline CDR1 is MNHNY and CDR2 SVGAGI (reference sequence). This CDR3 is built from 15 residues.